The clone carrying this T cell receptor beta chain was seen a few times. Its antigen is unknown. J gave up 7 bases and V 3 bases, and 14 bases lay outside the gene matches. The CDR3 is 18 amino acids. The sample belongs to a study of beta chain features in type 1 diabetes. Reverse transcribing all isolated RNA meant expressed TCRB transcripts were sequenced. TCRdb keeps only in-frame clones here, not all; method: immunoSEQ multiplex PCR. Here the sample spans over 150,000 clones, roughly 8% being singletons. The study's findings and limits: Shortening of TCRB CDR3s, moderate but significant, appeared in all four CD4+ subsets of Type 1 diabetes patients. Lower insertion and higher deletion counts appeared at VDJ junctions in type 1 diabetes patients.

The receptor comes from a man between 18 and 29 years old with type 1 diabetes. The gene calls are TRBV23-1 and TRBJ1-6, with 8 bases identical to TRBD1. TRBV23-1 is recorded as an ORF, its role being uncertain. The sample taken for sequencing was central memory CD4+ T cells from blood. This CDR3 reads CASSHSTIPRGPNSPLHF. CDR3 DNA: TGCGCCAGCAGTCACTCGACAATACCCAGGGGGCCCAATTCACCCCTCCACTTT.